This TCR beta chain was profiled in a study of CD8 T cells in Susac syndrome. Study outcomes and limitations: A relatively small number of individuals underwent TCR sequencing and HLA analysis.

CD8+ and CD4+ T cells from blood underwent TCR beta sequencing, which was carried out in a high-throughput format. Germline CDR1 GTSNPN, CDR2 SVGIG (reference sequence). V was shortened by 2 bases and J by 1 base, with 6 bases between the two germline ends. This CDR3 is built from 13 residues. The RNA, about 0.45 to 1 ug, was put through reverse transcription using random hexamers. An immunoSEQ multiplex PCR amplified TCR beta CDR3 over 54 Vbeta and 13 Jbeta. TCRdb re-analysed the immunoSEQ multiplex PCR reads in MiXCR, keeping a single row per CDR3 protein. The table lists 250,000 to 350,000 distinct CDR3 sequences, 90% to 95% of them singletons. A word on this clonotype: Its matching antigen is unknown.

The TCR sequence derives from a human donor with multiple sclerosis. This sequence joins TRBV30 and TRBJ1-5, with unresolved D. Sequenced input: CD4+ T cells from PBMCs. The CDR3 DNA reads as TGTGCCTGGAGTTTTTTAAGCAATCAGCCCCAGCATTTT. This sequence encodes CAWSFLSNQPQHF.